These 22 T cell receptor beta chains originate from one sample sequenced in a study of T cell responses to AZD1222 COVID-19 vaccine. Libraries were prepared by immunoSEQ multiplex PCR; TCRdb keeps only in-frame clonotypes and omits some of them. The sample lists 80,000 to 100,000 clones, roughly 84% occurring once. The starting material was peripheral blood, obtained on day 0 of AZD1222 vaccination. Source of these receptors: an adult in good health.

The rearrangement uses TRBV5-6 and TRBJ2-4, with a possible D match to TRBD1 (6 bases). The V gene lost 3 bases and the J gene lost 7 bases, with 14 bases spanning the gap. CDR1 is SGHDT, CDR2 YYEEEE, per germline. The CDR3 contains 14 residues. CDR3 amino acids: CASSSYRERNIQYF. The CDR3 region has the DNA TGTGCCAGCAGCTCGTACAGGGAAAGGAACATTCAGTACTTC.

This chain connects TRBV30 to TRBJ2-1, with 12 bases aligning to TRBD1. The CDR3 runs to 16 residues. Germline CDR1 GTSNPN, CDR2 SVGIG (reference sequence). V trimming: 8 bases; J trimming: 0 bases; junction bases outside the gene matches: 8. The CDR3 is CAGGQGAQSSYNEQFF. In nucleotides, the CDR3 is TGTGCCGGGGGACAGGGGGCGCAGAGCTCCTACAATGAGCAGTTCTTC. Based on the CDR3 plus reference TRBV30 and TRBJ2-1, the full variable domain is SQTIHQWPATLVQPVGSPLSLECTVEGTSNPNLYWYRQAAGRGLQLLFYSVGIGQISSEVPQNLSASRPQDRQFILSSKKLLLSDSGFYLCAGGQGAQSSYNEQFFGPGTRLTVL.

The V and J genes are TRBV12-3 or TRBV12-4 and TRBJ2-1; D is unclear. The V and J ends lost 5 bases and 8 bases respectively, with 10 bases between them. The length of the CDR3 is 12 residues. This CDR3 reads CASSPLRHEQFF. Here the CDR3 DNA reads TGTGCCAGCAGTCCTTTACGTCATGAGCAGTTCTTC.

The chain has TRBV5-1 and TRBJ2-7; a weak D match, TRBD2 (5 bases). The V gene lost 1 base and the J gene lost 3 bases, with 11 bases spanning the gap. The CDR3 has 14 residues. Germline V gene lookup returns CDR1 SGHRS and CDR2 YFSETQ. The CDR3 DNA is TGCGCCAGCAGCTTGACGGGAATCGGCTACGAGCAGTACTTC. Protein product: CASSLTGIGYEQYF.

Concerning this clone itself: This same CDR3 is encoded by further DNA sequences in the sample. The chain has TRBV7-9 and TRBJ1-4; D may be TRBD1 (5 bases). Trimming took off 2 bases at V and 6 bases at J, with 7 bases between the two ends. This CDR3 region has 13 residues. From germline, CDR1 is SEHNR and CDR2 FQNEAQ (reference sequence). CDR3 amino acids: CASSLRGDEKLFF. The CDR3 DNA is TGTGCCAGCAGCTTACGAGGGGATGAAAAACTGTTTTTT.

The rearrangement joins TRBV27 to TRBJ1-3, with 9 bases identical to TRBD1. The CDR3 covers 15 residues. Per the germline V gene, CDR1 is MNHEY and CDR2 is SMNVEV (reference sequence). V shed 2 bases, J shed 3 bases, and the junction held 2 bases outside the gene matches. The CDR3 is CASSLEGQGGNTIYF. The CDR3 DNA reads as TGTGCCAGCAGTTTAGAGGGACAGGGTGGAAACACCATATATTTT.

This clone has only one observation. This chain connects TRBV7-8 to TRBJ2-1, with TRBD2 as a possible D gene (6 bases). Germline V CDR1 and CDR2: SGHVS, FQNEAQ. The length of the CDR3 is 15 residues. V was pared by 1 base and J by 9 bases, with 16 bases between. The CDR3 reads CASSLGLGIYGEQFF. As DNA, the CDR3 is TGTGCCAGCAGCTTAGGACTAGGGATTTACGGTGAGCAGTTCTTC.

The rearrangement joins TRBV11-2 to TRBJ1-1, with D tentatively TRBD1 (6 bases). The germline V gene has CDR1 SGHAT and CDR2 FQNNGV. The CDR3 has 15 residues. The ends were cut back, 0 bases at V and 5 bases at J, with 13 bases in the middle. The DNA of the CDR3 is TGTGCCAGCAGCTTAGATATTAACAGGGTTACTGAAGCTTTCTTT. It encodes CASSLDINRVTEAFF.

This clone is a singleton in its sample. J is TRBJ1-2 and V is TRBV2; D is unresolved. This CDR3 is 12 amino acids long. CDR1 and CDR2 from the germline V gene are SNHLY and FYNNEI. Trimming stripped 2 bases from V and 4 bases from J, with 5 bases between. The CDR3 nucleotides are TGTGCCAGCAGTGAACAGCTCTATGGCTACACCTTC. Protein sequence: CASSEQLYGYTF.

The V and J genes are TRBV6-5 and TRBJ1-5, with TRBD1 matching over 8 bases. Unmatched junction bases numbered 4, after V lost 6 bases and J lost 3 bases. Germline CDR1 MNHEY, CDR2 SVGAGI. CDR3 length: 14 residues. The CDR3 is CASRAGGDNQPQHF. The CDR3 DNA reads TGTGCCAGCAGGGCAGGGGGCGACAATCAGCCCCAGCATTTT.

Only one count was recorded for this clone. This sequence joins TRBV7-9 and TRBJ1-4, with D maybe TRBD1 (5 bases). From germline, CDR1 is SEHNR and CDR2 FQNEAQ (reference sequence). The CDR3 sequence is 15 residues long. Deletions cut 5 bases from V and 3 bases from J, with 13 bases between. This CDR3 reads CASSQYPGSNEKLFF. The CDR3 nucleotides are TGTGCCAGCAGCCAGTACCCAGGGTCTAATGAAAAACTGTTTTTT.

The count of this clone is one. The V gene is TRBV19, the J gene TRBJ1-1; D might be TRBD1 (6 bases). The V gene lost 6 bases and the J gene lost 1 base, with 12 bases spanning the gap. This CDR3 is built from 14 residues. Germline V gene sequence: CDR1 LNHDA, CDR2 SQIVND (reference sequence). This CDR3 is CASRSEQGNTEAFF. The CDR3 DNA follows: TGTGCCAGTAGGTCGGAACAGGGGAACACTGAAGCTTTCTTT.

V usage is TRBV4-2 and J usage is TRBJ2-7, with D perhaps given as TRBD1 or TRBD2 (5 bases each). Germline V gene sequence: CDR1 LGHNA, CDR2 YNFKEQ. The V gene lost 3 bases and the J gene lost 4 bases, with 7 bases spanning the gap. This CDR3 comprises 12 residues. CDR3 loop: CASSQGEYEQYF. As DNA, the CDR3 is TGTGCCAGCAGCCAGGGGGAGTACGAGCAGTACTTC.

The V gene is TRBV6-1, the J gene TRBJ1-1, with D uncertain. Trimming took 8 bases from V and 3 from J, leaving 19 bases between them. The CDR3 consists of 15 residues. CDR1 and CDR2 (germline): MNHNS, SASEGT. This CDR3 reads CASDPTGGGDTEAFF. In DNA form, the CDR3 reads TGTGCCAGCGACCCGACGGGCGGCGGCGACACTGAAGCTTTCTTT.

The chain joins TRBV7-9 to TRBJ1-2, with D perhaps TRBD1 (5 bases). Germline V CDR1 and CDR2: SEHNR, FQNEAQ (reference sequence). CDR3 size: 12 residues. With 5 bases removed from V and 7 bases from J, the gap between germline ends came to 11 bases. For the CDR3, the DNA is TGTGCCAGCAGCGCACAAGGGGTTGGCTACACCTTC. Encoded protein: CASSAQGVGYTF.

This chain links TRBV29-1 with TRBJ1-2, with a tentative D call TRBD1 (5 bases). CDR1 and CDR2 (germline): SQVTM, ANQGSEA. V was trimmed by 1 base and J by 6 bases, leaving 6 bases between them. The CDR3 totals 11 residues. CDR3 nucleotides: TGCAGCGTTGAAGCAGGGAATGGCTACACCTTC. Translated: CSVEAGNGYTF.

The V call is TRBV7-3, the J call TRBJ1-6; D gene uncertain. The ends were cut back, 6 bases at V and 10 bases at J, with 13 bases in the middle. CDR1 is SGHTA and CDR2 is FQGTGA in the germline V gene. CDR3 length: 13 amino acids. CDR3 residues: CASSSGLGSPLHF. The CDR3 DNA follows: TGTGCCAGCAGTTCTGGGTTAGGCTCACCCCTCCACTTT.

J is TRBJ2-1 and V is TRBV15, with TRBD1 identical over 12 bases. CDR1 is LNHNV, CDR2 YYDKDF, per germline (reference sequence). Germline trimming cut 1 base from V and 7 bases from J; bases unmatched to any gene: 2. This CDR3 contains 15 residues. DNA for the CDR3: TGTGCCACCAGCAGAGCGGGACAGGGGGCAAATGAGCAGTTCTTC. It translates to CATSRAGQGANEQFF.

In this sample, this clone turned up once. The chain is built from TRBV6-1 and TRBJ1-2, with unresolved D. Trimming took off 1 base at V and 5 bases at J, with 23 bases between the two ends. CDR1 and CDR2 (germline): MNHNS, SASEGT. The CDR3 is 18 residues long. CDR3 loop: CASSEGTLVGGKSYGYTF. The DNA of the CDR3 is TGTGCCAGCAGTGAAGGTACCCTTGTGGGAGGGAAATCGTATGGCTACACCTTC.

The J gene is TRBJ1-3, the V gene TRBV7-2; perhaps TRBD1 as D (5 bases). Trimming shortened V by 3 bases and J by 2 bases, and 8 bases separated the two germline ends. Germline-derived CDR1 and CDR2 are SGHTA and FQGNSA. This CDR3 comprises 14 residues. CDR3 amino acids: CASSLGGAGNTIYF. DNA of the CDR3: TGTGCCAGCAGCTTGGGGGGGGCTGGAAACACCATATATTTT.

This clone turned up a few times. V and J are TRBV5-6 and TRBJ2-7; possible D gene TRBD1, 6 bases. The germline V and J ends were trimmed by 5 bases and 3 bases, with 12 bases remaining between them. Germline CDR1 SGHDT, CDR2 YYEEEE. This CDR3 spans 13 amino acids. In DNA, the CDR3 is TGTGCCAGCAGTTCGATACAGGGCTACGAGCAGTACTTC. Residues: CASSSIQGYEQYF.

This clone was observed a handful of times. This chain connects TRBV27 to TRBJ1-4; D call uncertain. The CDR3 covers 13 residues. In germline, CDR1 is MNHEY, CDR2 SMNVEV (reference sequence). V was clipped by 3 bases and J by 8 bases, with 10 bases between them. The CDR3 spells CASSFRKQEKLFF. The CDR3, as DNA: TGTGCCAGCAGTTTTCGAAAGCAGGAAAAACTGTTTTTT.